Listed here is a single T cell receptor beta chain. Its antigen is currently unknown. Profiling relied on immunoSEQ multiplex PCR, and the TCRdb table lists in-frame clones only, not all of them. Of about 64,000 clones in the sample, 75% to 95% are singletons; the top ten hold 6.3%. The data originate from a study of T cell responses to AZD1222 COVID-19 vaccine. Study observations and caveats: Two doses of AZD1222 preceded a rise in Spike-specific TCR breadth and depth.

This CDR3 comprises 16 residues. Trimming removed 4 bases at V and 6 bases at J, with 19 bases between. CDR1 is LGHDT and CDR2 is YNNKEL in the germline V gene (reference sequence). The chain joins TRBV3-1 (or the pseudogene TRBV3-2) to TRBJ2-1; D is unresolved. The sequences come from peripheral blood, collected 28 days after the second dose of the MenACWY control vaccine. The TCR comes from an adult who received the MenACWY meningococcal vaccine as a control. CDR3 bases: TGTGCCAGCAGCCTCAACGGACCAATAGAACCCAATGAGCAGTTCTTC. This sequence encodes CASSLNGPIEPNEQFF.